Below, 27 T cell receptor beta chains from the same sample are listed, as sequenced in a study of control samples from healthy donors and cancer patients. Assay: immunoSEQ multiplex PCR; the TCRdb copy retains only in-frame clones and omits some. Among about 180,000 clones listed, around 94% were seen once. Sequencing was done on a sample of blood. All receptors derive from a woman aged 18-29 years in good health.

The chain combines TRBV7-9 with TRBJ1-4; no reliable D call. With 5 bases removed from V and 5 bases from J, the gap between germline ends came to 15 bases. The CDR3 runs 15 residues. Per the germline V gene, CDR1 is SEHNR and CDR2 is FQNEAQ (reference sequence). The CDR3 nucleotides read TGTGCCAGCAGCCCTCTTGGCGCCATCAATGAAAAACTGTTTTTT. The encoded protein is CASSPLGAINEKLFF.

This clone has more than one count but fewer than ten. The J gene is TRBJ1-6, the V gene TRBV18; 9 bases agree with TRBD1. J gave up 7 bases and V 2 bases, and 0 bases lay outside the gene matches. Germline CDR1 is KGHSH and CDR2 is LQKENI. This CDR3 spans 14 amino acids. The CDR3, as DNA: TGTGCCAGCTCACCAACAGGGGGCAATTCACCCCTCCACTTT. Protein sequence: CASSPTGGNSPLHF.

The chain combines TRBV11-2 with TRBJ1-2, with TRBD1 identical over 9 bases. Germline V gene lookup returns CDR1 SGHAT and CDR2 FQNNGV. J gave up 5 bases and V 5 bases, and 6 bases lay outside the gene matches. The length of the CDR3 is 14 residues. Here the CDR3 DNA reads TGTGCCAGCAGCCCGGGACAGGGAATATATGGCTACACCTTC. It translates to CASSPGQGIYGYTF.

The chain employs TRBV10-3 and TRBJ1-5, with a possible D match to TRBD1 (5 bases). In germline, CDR1 is ENHRY, CDR2 SYGVKD. V dropped 11 bases and J dropped 1 base, with 9 bases sitting between them. The CDR3 has 12 amino acids. The CDR3 DNA is TGTGCCGCGGGGGACAGCAATCAGCCCCAGCATTTT. It is translated as CAAGDSNQPQHF.

This clone was counted a single time. V is TRBV6-1 and J is TRBJ2-5, with TRBD2 as a possible D gene (5 bases). The V gene lost 0 bases and the J gene lost 5 bases, with 13 bases spanning the gap. The CDR3 is 15 residues long. Per germline, CDR1 MNHNS and CDR2 SASEGT. The CDR3 DNA sequence: TGTGCCAGCAGTGAAGCGCTGAGGGCCAAGGAGACCCAGTACTTC. It codes for CASSEALRAKETQYF.

V usage is TRBV5-1 and J usage is TRBJ2-5; the match to TRBD2 covers 10 bases. Trimming took 0 bases from V and 5 from J; bases not matched to a gene: 4. CDR3 length: 15 residues. Germline V gene sequence: CDR1 SGHRS, CDR2 YFSETQ. CDR3 DNA: TGCGCCAGCAGCTTGGTGGCTAGCGGGAGTGAGACCCAGTACTTC. Translating gives CASSLVASGSETQYF.

The CDR3 is CASSLATSGAVWVSYEQYF. The CDR3 coding sequence is TGTGCCAGCAGTTTGGCGACTAGCGGGGCGGTATGGGTCTCCTACGAGCAGTACTTC. The chain employs TRBV28 and TRBJ2-7; 11 bases line up with TRBD2. The CDR3 runs to 19 residues. Germline CDR1 is MDHEN and CDR2 is SYDVKM. Losses at the gene ends were 3 bases for V and 0 bases for J; bases not matched to a gene: 13.

The V call is TRBV6-1, the J call TRBJ1-2; 8 nucleotides align to TRBD1. CDR1 MNHNS and CDR2 SASEGT come from the germline V gene. V was pared by 1 base and J by 4 bases, with 17 bases of the junction left unmatched. CDR3 size: 19 residues. CDR3 in amino acids: CASSEGFWTGRRVGYGYTF. CDR3 DNA: TGTGCCAGCAGTGAAGGCTTTTGGACAGGGCGTCGGGTGGGCTATGGCTACACCTTC.

The chain links TRBV10-3 to TRBJ2-7; 8 positions agree with TRBD2. Germline trimming cut 6 bases from V and 0 bases from J; bases unmatched to any gene: 4. Germline CDR1 ENHRY, CDR2 SYGVKD. CDR3 length: 14 residues. CDR3 loop: CAIRDSGSSYEQYF. CDR3 DNA: TGTGCCATCAGGGACAGCGGGAGCTCCTACGAGCAGTACTTC.

V gene TRBV19 combines with J gene TRBJ1-2; TRBD1 might be the D (5 bases). The CDR3 is made up of 13 amino acids. CDR1 LNHDA and CDR2 SQIVND come from the germline V gene (reference sequence). V shed 6 bases and J shed 8 bases, with 16 bases lying between them. CDR3 DNA: TGTGCCAGTAGCGGGGGTGCCTTTCGGGGCTACACCTTC. Translated, it gives CASSGGAFRGYTF.

This chain links TRBV3-1 (or the pseudogene TRBV3-2) with TRBJ2-7; D ambiguous. V was trimmed by 3 bases and J by 5 bases, leaving 5 bases between them. This CDR3 has 11 amino acids. Germline loops: CDR1 LGHDT, CDR2 YNNKEL (reference sequence). The CDR3 is CASSHRNEQYF. The CDR3 nucleotides read TGTGCCAGCAGCCATCGTAACGAGCAGTACTTC.

The rearrangement uses TRBV4-3 and TRBJ2-3; D call uncertain. The V and J ends lost 4 bases and 4 bases respectively, with 18 bases between them. CDR3 length: 16 residues. CDR1 and CDR2 from the germline V gene are LGHNA and YSLEER. As DNA, the CDR3 is TGCGCCAGCAGCCCTCGGACCCAAGCCGGCCCAGATACGCAGTATTTT. This sequence encodes CASSPRTQAGPDTQYF.

Only one count was recorded for this clone. The chain joins TRBV11-3 to TRBJ2-1; the D gene is possibly TRBD1 (5 bases). Trimming took 2 bases from V and 6 from J, leaving 11 bases between them. CDR1 is SGHNT and CDR2 is YENEEA in the germline V gene. CDR3 length: 14 amino acids. The CDR3 reads CASSLQGSGNEQFF. CDR3 DNA: TGTGCCAGCAGCTTACAGGGATCCGGCAATGAGCAGTTCTTC. The complete variable domain, with remaining parts taken from reference TRBV11-3 and TRBJ2-1, reads EAGVVQSPRYKIIEKKQPVAFWCNPISGHNTLYWYLQNLGQGPELLIRYENEEAVDDSQLPKDRFSAERLKGVDSTLKIQPAELGDSAVYLCASSLQGSGNEQFFGPGTRLTVL.

This chain uses TRBV28 with TRBJ1-1, with 7 bases aligning to TRBD1. V lost 5 bases to trimming and J lost 3 bases; unmatched junction nucleotides: 9. Germline lookup yields CDR1 MDHEN and CDR2 SYDVKM. This CDR3 comprises 15 residues. The CDR3: CASSTPGQEDTEAFF. The CDR3 DNA reads TGTGCCAGCAGTACACCAGGACAGGAGGACACTGAAGCTTTCTTT.

V and J are TRBV27 and TRBJ1-1; D unresolved. Between the trimmed V and J ends, which lost 1 base and 1 base, there was a span of 7 bases. Germline CDR1 MNHEY, CDR2 SMNVEV (reference sequence). The CDR3 runs to 14 residues. The CDR3, as DNA: TGTGCCAGCAGTTTATTCGGACGGAACACTGAAGCTTTCTTT. It encodes CASSLFGRNTEAFF.

The V call is TRBV4-2, the J call TRBJ1-2; perhaps TRBD1 as D (5 bases). There are 16 residues in the CDR3. Trimming took 0 bases from V and 4 from J, leaving 15 bases between them. The V gene's germline CDR1 is LGHNA and CDR2 YNFKEQ. CDR3 coding DNA: TGTGCCAGCAGCCAAGAGTGGGGGAGGTCGGTCTATGGCTACACCTTC. Translated, it gives CASSQEWGRSVYGYTF.

The chain couples TRBV7-2 to TRBJ2-1; 7 bases map to TRBD1. The CDR3 contains 15 residues. The germline CDR1 and CDR2 sequences are SGHTA and FQGNSA. V lost 3 bases and J lost 1; bases outside the gene matches: 3. As DNA, the CDR3 is TGTGCCAGCAGCTTCGACAGGGCTTCCTACAATGAGCAGTTCTTC. It codes for CASSFDRASYNEQFF. The full variable domain, its missing parts supplied by reference TRBV7-2 and TRBJ2-1, is GAGVSQSPSNKVTEKGKDVELRCDPISGHTALYWYRQSLGQGLEFLIYFQGNSAPDKSGLPSDRFSAERTGGSVSTLTIQRTQQEDSAVYLCASSFDRASYNEQFFGPGTRLTVL.

The J gene is TRBJ2-2, the V gene TRBV28; 8 bases map to TRBD1. The CDR3 runs 16 residues. J was trimmed by 6 bases and V by 7 bases; bases with no gene match: 13. Germline assignment: CDR1 MDHEN and CDR2 SYDVKM. The CDR3 DNA reads TGTGCCAGCACTCTATCGGACAGGGACGACGCCGGGGAGCTGTTTTTT. Protein sequence: CASTLSDRDDAGELFF.

The chain couples TRBV18 to TRBJ2-6, with D tentatively TRBD1 (6 bases). V lost 2 bases, J lost 0 bases, and 17 bases lay in between. The germline V gene has CDR1 KGHSH and CDR2 LQKENI. The CDR3 contains 19 residues. CDR3 DNA: TGTGCCAGCTCACCAAGGGCCGGCAGGGGAGCCTCTGGGGCCAACGTCCTGACTTTC. Translating it yields CASSPRAGRGASGANVLTF.

V usage is TRBV24-1 and J usage is TRBJ2-1, with 7 bases matching TRBD1. The germline V gene encodes CDR1 KGHDR and CDR2 SFDVKD. The CDR3 sequence is 17 residues long. The V segment lost 5 bases and the J segment 0 bases; nucleotides outside the gene matches: 9. The CDR3 here is CATSALGQGDSYNEQFF. As DNA, the CDR3 is TGTGCCACCAGTGCCTTGGGGCAGGGGGACTCCTACAATGAGCAGTTCTTC.

The chain recombines TRBV2 with TRBJ1-4, with D unclear. Germline lookup yields CDR1 SNHLY and CDR2 FYNNEI. This CDR3 region has 15 residues. V was cut by 8 bases and J by 4 bases, with 17 bases left in between. CDR3: CASGPLRGGNEKLFF. The CDR3, as DNA: TGTGCCAGCGGCCCTCTCCGGGGAGGTAATGAAAAACTGTTTTTT.

The chain recombines TRBV18 with TRBJ1-4; perhaps TRBD1 as D (5 bases). Between the trimmed V and J ends, which lost 4 bases and 8 bases, there was a span of 11 bases. The CDR3 has 13 amino acids. CDR1 KGHSH and CDR2 LQKENI come from the germline V gene. Here the CDR3 reads CASSLQRGEKLFF. CDR3 nucleotides: TGTGCCAGCTCACTCCAGCGGGGGGAAAAACTGTTTTTT.

This chain joins TRBV3-1 (or the pseudogene TRBV3-2) and TRBJ1-3; no definite D call. Trimming shortened V by 3 bases and J by 6 bases, and 6 bases separated the two germline ends. This CDR3 comprises 12 residues. Per the germline V gene, CDR1 is LGHDT and CDR2 is YNNKEL (reference sequence). CDR3 nucleotides: TGTGCCAGCAGCCATTCCGAAAACACCATATATTTT. It yields the protein CASSHSENTIYF.

This chain links TRBV6-5 with TRBJ2-7, with D uncertain. Germline CDR1 is MNHEY and CDR2 is SVGAGI. V was shortened by 2 bases and J by 1 base, with 6 bases between the two germline ends. The CDR3 totals 13 residues. CDR3 DNA: TGTGCCAGCAGTTACGGTCTGTCCTACGAGCAGTACTTC. It specifies CASSYGLSYEQYF.

J is TRBJ1-4 and V is TRBV7-9; no definite D call. The CDR3 spans 12 residues. Between the trimmed V and J ends, which lost 5 bases and 8 bases, there was a span of 9 bases. The germline V gene encodes CDR1 SEHNR and CDR2 FQNEAQ (reference sequence). The CDR3 sequence: CASSASQEKLFF. For the CDR3, the DNA is TGTGCCAGCAGCGCTAGCCAGGAAAAACTGTTTTTT.

This rearrangement joins TRBV18 to TRBJ1-3, with 8 bases fitting TRBD1. This CDR3 has 15 amino acids. V trimming: 6 bases; J trimming: 4 bases; junction bases outside the gene matches: 8. Germline V CDR1 and CDR2: KGHSH, LQKENI. CDR3 protein: CASSFDRGAGNTIYF. In DNA, the CDR3 is TGTGCCAGCTCGTTCGACAGGGGAGCAGGAAACACCATATATTTT.

The V and J genes are TRBV6-5 and TRBJ2-3, with 11 bases matching TRBD2. This CDR3 comprises 15 residues. After removal of 6 bases from V and 6 bases from J, the junction contained 8 bases not matched to a gene. Germline CDR1 reads MNHEY; CDR2 reads SVGAGI. This CDR3 is CASRRLAGFGDTQYF. The CDR3 DNA sequence: TGTGCCAGCAGACGACTAGCGGGATTTGGCGATACGCAGTATTTT.